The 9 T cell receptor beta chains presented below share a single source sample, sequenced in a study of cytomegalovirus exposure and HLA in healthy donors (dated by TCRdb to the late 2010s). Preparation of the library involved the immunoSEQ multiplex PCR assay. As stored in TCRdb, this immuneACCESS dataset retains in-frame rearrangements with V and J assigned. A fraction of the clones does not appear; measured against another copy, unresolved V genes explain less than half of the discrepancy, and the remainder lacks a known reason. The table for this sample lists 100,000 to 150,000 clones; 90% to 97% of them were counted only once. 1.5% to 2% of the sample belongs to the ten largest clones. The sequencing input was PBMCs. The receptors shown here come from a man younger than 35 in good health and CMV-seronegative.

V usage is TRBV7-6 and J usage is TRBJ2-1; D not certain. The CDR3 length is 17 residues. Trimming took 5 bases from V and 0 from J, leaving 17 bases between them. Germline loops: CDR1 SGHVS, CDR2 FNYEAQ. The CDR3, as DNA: TGTGCCAGCAGCCACCCGGCGGCGGCTTACTCCTACAATGAGCAGTTCTTC. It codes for CASSHPAAAYSYNEQFF.

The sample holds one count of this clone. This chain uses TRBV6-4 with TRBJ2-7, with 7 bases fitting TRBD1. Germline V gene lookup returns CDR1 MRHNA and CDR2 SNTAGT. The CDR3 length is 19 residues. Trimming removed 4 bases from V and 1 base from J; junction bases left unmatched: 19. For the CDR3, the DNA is TGTGCCAGCAGTGCTCCTTTCCCCGCTACCTACAGGGGATCCTACGAGCAGTACTTC. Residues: CASSAPFPATYRGSYEQYF.

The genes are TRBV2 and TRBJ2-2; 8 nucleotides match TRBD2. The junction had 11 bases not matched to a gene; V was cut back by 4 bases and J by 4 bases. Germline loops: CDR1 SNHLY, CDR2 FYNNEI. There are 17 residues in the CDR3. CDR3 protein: CASSVGYGLAFTGELFF. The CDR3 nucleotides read TGTGCCAGCAGTGTGGGTTACGGACTAGCTTTCACCGGGGAGCTGTTTTTT.

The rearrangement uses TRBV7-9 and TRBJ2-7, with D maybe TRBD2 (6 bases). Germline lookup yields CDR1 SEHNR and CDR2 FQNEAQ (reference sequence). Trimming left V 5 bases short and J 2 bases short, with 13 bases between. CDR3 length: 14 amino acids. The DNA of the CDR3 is TGTGCCAGCAGCACCAGACTAGGAACCTACGAGCAGTACTTC. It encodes CASSTRLGTYEQYF. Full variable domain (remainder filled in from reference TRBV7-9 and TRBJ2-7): DTGVSQNPRHKITKRGQNVTFRCDPISEHNRLYWYRQTLGQGPEFLTYFQNEAQLEKSRLLSDRFSAERPKGSFSTLEIQRTEQGDSAMYLCASSTRLGTYEQYFGPGTRLTVT.

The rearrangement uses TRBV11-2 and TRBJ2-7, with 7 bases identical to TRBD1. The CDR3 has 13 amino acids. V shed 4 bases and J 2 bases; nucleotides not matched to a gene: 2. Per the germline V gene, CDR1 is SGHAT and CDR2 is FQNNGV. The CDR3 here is CASSWTGPYEQYF. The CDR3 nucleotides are TGTGCCAGCAGCTGGACAGGACCCTACGAGCAGTACTTC.

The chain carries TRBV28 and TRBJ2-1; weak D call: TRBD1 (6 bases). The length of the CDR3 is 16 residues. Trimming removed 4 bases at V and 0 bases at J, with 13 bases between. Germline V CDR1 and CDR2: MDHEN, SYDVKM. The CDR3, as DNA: TGTGCCAGCAGTTCACCTCAGGGGAGCTCCTACAATGAGCAGTTCTTC. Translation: CASSSPQGSSYNEQFF.

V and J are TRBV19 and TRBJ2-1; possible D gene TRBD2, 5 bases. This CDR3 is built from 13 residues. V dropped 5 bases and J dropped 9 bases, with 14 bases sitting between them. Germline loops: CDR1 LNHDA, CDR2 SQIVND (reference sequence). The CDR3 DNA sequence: TGTGCCAGTAGTCCTGACTGGACTCGTGAGCAGTTCTTC. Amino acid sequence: CASSPDWTREQFF.

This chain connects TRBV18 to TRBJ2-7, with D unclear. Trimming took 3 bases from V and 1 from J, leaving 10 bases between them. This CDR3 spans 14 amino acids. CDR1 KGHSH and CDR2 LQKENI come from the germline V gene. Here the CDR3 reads CASSPPPRSYEQYF. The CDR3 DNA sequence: TGTGCCAGCTCACCCCCCCCGCGGTCCTACGAGCAGTACTTC.

The CDR3 DNA is TGTGCCAGCAGTGGATCCCCCGGGGGGGAAGATACGCAGTATTTT. It translates to CASSGSPGGEDTQYF. The chain links TRBV2 to TRBJ2-3; TRBD2 matches 8 bases. Per the germline V gene, CDR1 is SNHLY and CDR2 is FYNNEI. CDR3 length: 15 amino acids. V lost 4 bases, J lost 5 bases, and 8 bases stayed unmatched.